One and the same sample provided the 21 T cell receptor beta chains below, sequenced in a study of cytomegalovirus exposure and HLA in healthy donors. The primer mix had 60 Vbeta and 13 Jbeta primers. Clones were sequenced by immunoSEQ multiplex PCR, and TCRdb holds only the in-frame ones, with some missing. The sample yields 180,000 or so clones, about 80% seen once. The sample comprised PBMCs. Receptors were obtained from a woman in her thirties in good health and CMV-seronegative.

This clone was observed once. V usage is TRBV25-1 and J usage is TRBJ2-2, with TRBD1 matching over 10 bases. V shed 8 bases and J 5 bases; nucleotides not matched to a gene: 5. The CDR3 runs 14 residues. Germline V gene data show CDR1 as MGHDK and CDR2 as SYGVNS. The CDR3 sequence: CASHDRGRTGELFF. CDR3 nucleotide sequence: TGTGCCAGCCATGACAGGGGGCGAACCGGGGAGCTGTTTTTT. Full variable domain (outside the CDR3, taken from reference TRBV25-1 and TRBJ2-2): EADIYQTPRYLVIGTGKKITLECSQTMGHDKMYWYQQDPGMELHLIHYSYGVNSTEKGDLSSESTVSRIRTEHFPLTLESARPSHTSQYLCASHDRGRTGELFFGEGSRLTVL.

The chain is built from TRBV4-3 and TRBJ2-3; D perhaps matches TRBD2 (5 bases). The length of the CDR3 is 16 residues. The germline V gene encodes CDR1 LGHNA and CDR2 YSLEER. Trimming took 1 base from V and 1 from J, leaving 12 bases between them. The CDR3: CASSQAGIRGTDTQYF. The DNA for the CDR3 is TGCGCCAGCAGCCAAGCGGGGATACGCGGCACAGATACGCAGTATTTT.

The V gene is TRBV5-1, the J gene TRBJ2-7, with no clear D. Germline loops: CDR1 SGHRS, CDR2 YFSETQ. The CDR3 loop spans 15 amino acids. V gave up 0 bases and J gave up 3 bases, with 13 bases separating them. In nucleotides, the CDR3 is TGCGCCAGCAGCTTGGGTGGCGGCATGAGCTACGAGCAGTACTTC. The encoded protein is CASSLGGGMSYEQYF.

The J gene is TRBJ2-7, the V gene TRBV5-1; the D is unclear. The germline V gene encodes CDR1 SGHRS and CDR2 YFSETQ. V was trimmed by 0 bases and J by 4 bases, leaving 2 bases between them. The CDR3 extends over 11 amino acids. CDR3 nucleotides: TGCGCCAGCAGCTTGGCTTACGAGCAGTACTTC. This gives the protein CASSLAYEQYF.

The table lists this clone with a count of one. The V call is TRBV5-5, the J call TRBJ1-5; D unclear. V lost 2 bases and J 6 bases, leaving 12 bases between the germline ends. CDR3 length: 14 amino acids. Germline-derived CDR1 and CDR2 are SGHKS and YYEKEE (reference sequence). CDR3 DNA: TGTGCCAGCAGCTTAGGTGACCGGGGTCAGCCCCAGCATTTT. This encodes CASSLGDRGQPQHF.

With respect to this clone: The sample has other DNA sequences that encode this CDR3 too. The V call is TRBV30, the J call TRBJ1-3; D remains unclear. V lost 0 bases and J 4 bases, leaving 4 bases between the germline ends. This CDR3 has 12 amino acids. Looked up from germline, CDR1 is GTSNPN and CDR2 is SVGIG (reference sequence). CDR3 in DNA: TGTGCCTGGAGTGTTGGCGGAAACACCATATATTTT. It encodes CAWSVGGNTIYF.

In this sample, this clone turned up a few times. The chain is built from TRBV5-4 and TRBJ1-2; 7 positions match TRBD1. The CDR3 spans 16 residues. From germline, CDR1 is SGHNT and CDR2 YYREEE (reference sequence). Trimming cost V 4 bases and J 1 base; bases outside gene matches: 10. The CDR3 protein is CASSQDRAEGNYGYTF. The CDR3, as DNA: TGTGCCAGCAGCCAAGACAGGGCAGAAGGTAACTATGGCTACACCTTC.

The V and J genes are TRBV14 and TRBJ1-1; a weak D match, TRBD1 (5 bases). Germline CDR1 is SGHDN and CDR2 is FVKESK. The V end lost 8 bases, the J end lost 3 bases, and 13 bases lay between the germline ends. The CDR3 totals 13 residues. As DNA, the CDR3 is TGTGCCAGCCATCGGTGGGGGGACACTGAAGCTTTCTTT. Protein product: CASHRWGDTEAFF.

The chain links TRBV7-9 to TRBJ2-3, with TRBD1 as a possible D gene (5 bases). The CDR3 length is 14 residues. The V end lost 2 bases, the J end lost 4 bases, and 10 bases lay between the germline ends. Germline assignment: CDR1 SEHNR and CDR2 FQNEAQ (reference sequence). The CDR3 sequence: CASSLIGRADTQYF. CDR3 DNA: TGTGCCAGCAGCTTAATCGGCAGGGCAGATACGCAGTATTTT.

V gene TRBV7-6 combines with J gene TRBJ2-5; a possible D gene is TRBD1 (5 bases). The germline V gene encodes CDR1 SGHVS and CDR2 FNYEAQ. The CDR3 consists of 17 residues. V was pared by 0 bases and J by 4 bases, with 18 bases between. CDR3 bases: TGTGCCAGCAGCTTAGCGCCCGCAGGGTGGCAAGGAGAGACCCAGTACTTC. This gives the protein CASSLAPAGWQGETQYF.

V is TRBV7-9 and J is TRBJ1-1; D unclear. Germline CDR1 and CDR2: SEHNR and FQNEAQ (reference sequence). CDR3 length equals 13 residues. The V gene lost 7 bases and the J gene lost 10 bases, with 19 bases spanning the gap. The CDR3 DNA sequence: TGTGCCAGCACCCATCCATCGGGTGAAATAGCTTTCTTT. This sequence encodes CASTHPSGEIAFF.

The V call is TRBV4-1, the J call TRBJ2-3; D might be TRBD2 (5 bases). CDR1 is MGHRA, CDR2 YSYEKL, per germline. This CDR3 comprises 14 residues. Between the trimmed V and J ends, which lost 0 bases and 4 bases, there was a span of 8 bases. The CDR3 spells CASSQDPGADTQYF. The CDR3 bases are TGCGCCAGCAGCCAAGATCCCGGGGCAGATACGCAGTATTTT.

This chain links TRBV5-1 with TRBJ1-1; D not resolved. CDR3 length: 16 residues. Looked up from germline, CDR1 is SGHRS and CDR2 is YFSETQ. Trimming cost V 4 bases and J 1 base, with 17 bases left between them. The CDR3 loop reads CASSRYAAAENTEAFF. The CDR3 nucleotides read TGCGCCAGCAGCCGATACGCCGCGGCCGAGAACACTGAAGCTTTCTTT.

The gene calls are TRBV5-6 and TRBJ2-7; TRBD2 aligns across 8 bases. Germline CDR1 SGHDT, CDR2 YYEEEE. This CDR3 has 17 residues. V lost 4 bases and J lost 0; bases outside the gene matches: 12. CDR3 residues: CASSPPGGGPFSYEQYF. CDR3 DNA: TGTGCCAGCAGCCCCCCGGGCGGGGGGCCATTCTCCTACGAGCAGTACTTC.

The rearrangement uses TRBV4-2 and TRBJ2-7; D uncertain. The CDR3 consists of 14 residues. V was trimmed by 0 bases and J by 4 bases, leaving 10 bases between them. The germline gives CDR1 LGHNA, CDR2 YNFKEQ. The CDR3 is CASSQEGSVYEQYF. The DNA for the CDR3 is TGTGCCAGCAGCCAAGAGGGCAGTGTATACGAGCAGTACTTC.

In this sample, this clone turned up a few times. The genes are TRBV5-5 and TRBJ1-4; 11 bases line up with TRBD1. Trimming removed 0 bases from V and 4 bases from J; junction bases left unmatched: 8. Germline V lookup: CDR1 SGHKS, CDR2 YYEKEE (reference sequence). The CDR3 is 18 residues long. The CDR3 is CASSLEWTGGLGNEKLFF. The CDR3, as DNA: TGTGCCAGCAGCTTGGAGTGGACAGGGGGCCTTGGTAATGAAAAACTGTTTTTT.

The chain couples TRBV30 to TRBJ2-2; the D is unclear. The V and J ends lost 8 bases and 5 bases respectively, with 15 bases between them. There are 13 residues in the CDR3. Germline CDR1 reads GTSNPN; CDR2 reads SVGIG (reference sequence). CDR3 amino acids: CALRRLGTGELFF. The CDR3 DNA follows: TGTGCCCTAAGGCGGCTTGGGACCGGGGAGCTGTTTTTT. The full variable domain, in which reference TRBV30 and TRBJ2-2 provide the parts outside the CDR3, is SQTIHQWPATLVQPVGSPLSLECTVEGTSNPNLYWYRQAAGRGLQLLFYSVGIGQISSEVPQNLSASRPQDRQFILSSKKLLLSDSGFYLCALRRLGTGELFFGEGSRLTVL.

In its sample, this clone was seen once. The rearrangement uses TRBV7-2 and TRBJ2-5; 9 positions match TRBD1. V gave up 6 bases and J gave up 4 bases; unmatched junction bases: 9. CDR3 length: 15 residues. Germline V gene data show CDR1 as SGHTA and CDR2 as FQGNSA. The DNA for the CDR3 is TGTGCCAGCAGACCTCCCGGACAGGGGCGAGAGACCCAGTACTTC. Its translation is CASRPPGQGRETQYF. Drawing the rest from reference TRBV7-2 and TRBJ2-5, the complete variable domain is GAGVSQSPSNKVTEKGKDVELRCDPISGHTALYWYRQSLGQGLEFLIYFQGNSAPDKSGLPSDRFSAERTGGSVSTLTIQRTQQEDSAVYLCASRPPGQGRETQYFGPGTRLLVL.

The V and J genes are TRBV19 and TRBJ2-5; unclear D gene. With 4 bases removed from V and 0 bases from J, the gap between germline ends came to 9 bases. The CDR3 loop spans 14 amino acids. CDR1 is LNHDA, CDR2 SQIVND, per germline (reference sequence). CDR3 bases: TGTGCCAGTAGTAATTTCCGGGACCAAGAGACCCAGTACTTC. It codes for CASSNFRDQETQYF.

V is TRBV10-3 and J is TRBJ1-2; D ambiguous. Germline CDR1 ENHRY, CDR2 SYGVKD. V lost 7 bases, J lost 1 base, and 10 bases lay in between. The CDR3 contains 13 residues. CDR3 DNA: TGTGCCATCAACACAGCAAGTAACTATGGCTACACCTTC. Translating gives CAINTASNYGYTF.

CDR3 region: CAWSVNQGWVEKLFF. In DNA form, the CDR3 reads TGTGCCTGGAGTGTAAACCAGGGGTGGGTTGAAAAACTGTTTTTT. This chain uses TRBV30 with TRBJ1-4, with TRBD1 as a possible D gene (6 bases). This CDR3 is built from 15 residues. Trimming shortened V by 0 bases and J by 7 bases, and 15 bases separated the two germline ends. Germline lookup yields CDR1 GTSNPN and CDR2 SVGIG (reference sequence).